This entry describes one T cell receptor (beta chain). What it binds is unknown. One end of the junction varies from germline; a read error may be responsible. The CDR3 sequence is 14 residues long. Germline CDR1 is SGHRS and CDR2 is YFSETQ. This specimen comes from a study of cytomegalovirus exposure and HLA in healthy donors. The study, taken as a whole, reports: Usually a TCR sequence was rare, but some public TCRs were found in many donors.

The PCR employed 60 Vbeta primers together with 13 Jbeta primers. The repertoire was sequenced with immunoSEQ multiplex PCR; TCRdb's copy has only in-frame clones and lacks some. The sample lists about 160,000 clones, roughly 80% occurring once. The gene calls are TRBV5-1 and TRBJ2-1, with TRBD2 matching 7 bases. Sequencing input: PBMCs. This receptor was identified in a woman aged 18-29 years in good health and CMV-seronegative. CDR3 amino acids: CASRAGDSHNEQFF. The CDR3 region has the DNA TGCGCCAGCAGGGCGGGAGACTCCCACAATGAGCAGTTCTTC. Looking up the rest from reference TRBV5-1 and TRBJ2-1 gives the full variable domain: KAGVTQTPRYLIKTRGQQVTLSCSPISGHRSVSWYQQTPGQGLQFLFEYFSETQRNKGNFPGRFSGRQFSNSRSEMNVSTLELGDSALYLCASRAGDSHNEQFFGPGTRLTVL.